This record looks at one T cell receptor (beta chain) sequence and its context. Original data processing: The assay estimated nucleated cells by amplifying reference gene primers. The repertoire was sequenced with immunoSEQ multiplex PCR; TCRdb's copy has only in-frame clones and lacks some. That table furnishes V, J and clone size, whereas the DNA furnished D and trimming. The sample shows fewer than 40,000 clones, almost 85% of them seen only once. The sample is drawn from a study of blood T cell repertoires in COVID-19. Study context: COVID-19 samples collected from the United States, Italy and Spain covered acute and convalescent phases. In each case, the material was cDNA or gDNA derived from T cells, B-cell-depleted T cells, or PBMCs.

The CDR3 sequence is 13 residues long. The germline V gene has CDR1 MNHEY and CDR2 SVGAGI. Trimming at V came to 7 bases and at J to 5 bases, leaving 2 bases not matched to a gene. This rearrangement joins TRBV6-5 to TRBJ2-2, with TRBD2 matching over 9 bases. The sequence was collected from a human donor in a cohort sampled during active COVID-19. Sequencing was carried out using peripheral blood. CDR3 sequence (DNA): TGTGCCAGCAATGCGGGAGGGACCGGGGAGCTGTTTTTT. This codes for CASNAGGTGELFF.